Reported below is one T cell receptor beta chain. Original analysis: Amplifying reference gene primers gave estimates of nucleated cell counts. The method was immunoSEQ multiplex PCR; TCRdb's version includes in-frame clones alone and lacks a portion of them. V, J and clone size derive from that table, while D and trimming were established from the DNA sequence. The sample includes under 140,000 clones, over 65% of them seen just once. The data derive from a study of blood T cell repertoires in COVID-19. Study summary: Sources were T cells, B-cell-depleted T cells, or PBMCs; the material itself was cDNA or gDNA.

Deletions cut 4 bases from V and 8 bases from J, with 12 bases between. The CDR3 contains 13 residues. Germline V gene sequence: CDR1 LGHDT, CDR2 YNNKEL (reference sequence). The J gene is TRBJ2-1, the V gene TRBV3-1 (or the pseudogene TRBV3-2); tentatively, D is TRBD1 (6 bases). Sequencing used peripheral blood. The source is a woman older than 75 with acute or convalescent COVID-19. The CDR3 protein is CASSRTGSDEQFF. DNA of the CDR3: TGTGCCAGCAGCCGAACAGGGTCGGATGAGCAGTTCTTC.